This T cell receptor beta chain was recovered during a study of blood T cell repertoires in COVID-19. Study at large: The samples span acute and convalescent COVID-19 from the United States, Italy and Spain. T cells, B-cell-depleted T cells, or PBMCs supplied cDNA or gDNA.

In the original processing: Amplified reference gene primers provided the basis for estimating nucleated cell counts. Method: immunoSEQ multiplex PCR; TCRdb's copy keeps in-frame clones and lacks some. V and J calls plus clone size are reproduced from that table; the DNA served to infer D and trimming. Among about 69,000 clones listed, approximately 79% were seen once. This clone was recorded only once. The CDR3 runs 13 residues. Trimming at V came to 3 bases and at J to 15 bases, leaving 12 bases not matched to a gene. The germline CDR1 and CDR2 sequences are SGDLS and YYNGEE. Input material: peripheral blood. The receptor was isolated from a man aged 60 to 75 with acute or convalescent COVID-19. This chain uses TRBV9 with TRBJ2-1; 7 bases are a match to TRBD1. This CDR3 reads CASSAGVDREGFF. The CDR3 nucleotides are TGTGCCAGCAGCGCAGGAGTCGACAGGGAAGGGTTCTTC.